Sequencing of this T cell receptor beta chain was carried out in a study of Ad26.COV2.S vaccination and SARS-CoV-2 variants. Overall study: Donor got 5x10^10 or 1x10^11 viral particles of Ad26.COV2.S.

Trimming took off 3 bases at V and 7 bases at J, with 8 bases between the two ends. This CDR3 is 11 amino acids long. Germline assignment: CDR1 SQVTM and CDR2 ANQGSEA. TCRdb's table, derived via immunoSEQ multiplex PCR, lists solely in-frame clones and lacks some. Of a few hundred thousand clones detected, 80% to 95% appear once; the ten largest clones hold approximately 12%. Stated treatment: approximately 18 received Ad26.COV2.S at low or high dose, single or two shots; about 5 received placebo; per-sample allocation not given. Material that was analyzed had been drawn on day 63 after the first vaccine or placebo injection.

Here the sequenced sample was peripheral blood, taken in a trial of Ad26.COV2.S vaccine versus placebo. This receptor was identified in a person between 18 and 59 years old who received the Ad26.COV2.S COVID-19 vaccine or a placebo. The V gene is TRBV29-1, the J gene TRBJ2-3; D not certain. As DNA, the CDR3 is TGCAGCGTTGAGGTACAGAATACGCAGTATTTT. Amino acids: CSVEVQNTQYF.